The subject of this entry is one T cell receptor beta chain. As yet, its antigen is unknown. The data derive from a study of T cells after yellow fever vaccination. Germline lookup yields CDR1 LGHNA and CDR2 YSLEER. This CDR3 has 16 residues. Trimming stripped 3 bases from V and 1 base from J, with 15 bases between. TCRdb re-analysed the 5' RACE reads in MiXCR, keeping a single row per CDR3 protein. Seen here are 250,000 to 300,000 distinct CDR3 sequences, about 5.2% observed once, and the top ten hold under 3.5%. Study-level findings and limits: Most primary-vaccination clones recurred post-booster (approximately 95% CD4, 88% CD8).

The sequence was collected from a man aged 18 to 29 who received the YFV17D yellow fever vaccine. Sequencing used CD4+ T cells sorted from PBMCs, obtained on the day of the yellow fever booster vaccination. This chain links TRBV4-3 with TRBJ1-2; D remains unclear. CDR3 sequence (DNA): TGCGCCAGCAGCCATTGGTGGACGGGCGATAACTATGGCTACACCTTC. This encodes CASSHWWTGDNYGYTF.